In this sample, the clone carrying this TCR beta chain turned up once. Its antigen is as yet unknown. Lacking the conserved final phenylalanine or tryptophan, this CDR3 likely reflects a read error. The DNA is omitted, as the CDR3 cannot be located on it reliably, and the CDR3 follows TCRdb's listing. Among the patients, none had received any treatment before thyroid surgery. Germline V gives CDR1 LNHDA, CDR2 SQIVND (reference sequence). The CDR3 region is 13 residues in length, termini included. These data are taken from a study of metastatic and nonmetastatic thyroid tumors. The study's findings and limits: Reportedly, malignant thyroid tumors had significantly higher TCR beta diversity than benign nodules, in blood and tumor.

Using MiXCR, TCRdb reanalyzed the PCR reads. This table holds under 15,000 clones, around 23% found once. The TCR comes from a female donor with papillary thyroid cancer or a benign thyroid nodule (not recorded which). Some clones in this sample may be carry-over from other donors' samples. The sequenced sample consisted of blood. The chain carries TRBV19 and TRBJ2-2; TRBD1 is the table's D call and was not checked against the DNA. CDR3 sequence reads: CASSIPRQASKPG.